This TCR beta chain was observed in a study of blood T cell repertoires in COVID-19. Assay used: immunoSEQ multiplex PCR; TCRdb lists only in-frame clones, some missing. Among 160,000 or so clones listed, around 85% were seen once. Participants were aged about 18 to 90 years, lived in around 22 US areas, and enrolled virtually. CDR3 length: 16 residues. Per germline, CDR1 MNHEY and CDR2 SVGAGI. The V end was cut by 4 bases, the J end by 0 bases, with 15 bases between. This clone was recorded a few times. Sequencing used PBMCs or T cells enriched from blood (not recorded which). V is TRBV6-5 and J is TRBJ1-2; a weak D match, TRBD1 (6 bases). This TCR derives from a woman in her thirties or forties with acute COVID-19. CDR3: CASSSRGGTSNYGYTF. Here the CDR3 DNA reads TGTGCCAGCAGTTCACGCGGTGGGACATCTAACTATGGCTACACCTTC.